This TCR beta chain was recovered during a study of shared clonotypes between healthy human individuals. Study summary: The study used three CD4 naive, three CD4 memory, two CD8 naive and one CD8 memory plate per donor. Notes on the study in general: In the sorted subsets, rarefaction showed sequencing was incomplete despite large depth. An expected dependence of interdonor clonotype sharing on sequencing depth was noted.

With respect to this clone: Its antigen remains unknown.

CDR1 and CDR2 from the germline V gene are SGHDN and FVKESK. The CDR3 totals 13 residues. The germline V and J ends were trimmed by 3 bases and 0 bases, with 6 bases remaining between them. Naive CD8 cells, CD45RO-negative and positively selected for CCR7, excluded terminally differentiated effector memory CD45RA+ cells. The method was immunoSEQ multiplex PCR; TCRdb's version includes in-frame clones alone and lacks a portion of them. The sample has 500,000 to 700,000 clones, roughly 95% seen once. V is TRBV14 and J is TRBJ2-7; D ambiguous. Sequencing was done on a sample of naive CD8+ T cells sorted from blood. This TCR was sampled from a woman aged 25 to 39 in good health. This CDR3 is CASSHGLSYEQYF. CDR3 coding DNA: TGTGCCAGCAGCCACGGGCTCTCCTACGAGCAGTACTTC.